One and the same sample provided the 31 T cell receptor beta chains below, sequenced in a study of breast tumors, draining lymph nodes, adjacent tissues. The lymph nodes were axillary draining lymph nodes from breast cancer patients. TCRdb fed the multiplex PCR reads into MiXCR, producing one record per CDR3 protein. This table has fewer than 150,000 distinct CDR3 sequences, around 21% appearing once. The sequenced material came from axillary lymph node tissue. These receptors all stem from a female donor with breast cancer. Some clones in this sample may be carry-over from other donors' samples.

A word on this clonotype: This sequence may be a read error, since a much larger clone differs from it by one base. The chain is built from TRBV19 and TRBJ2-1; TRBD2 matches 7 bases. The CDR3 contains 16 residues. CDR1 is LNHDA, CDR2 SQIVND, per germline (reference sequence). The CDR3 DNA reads TGTGCCAGTAGTATAGATGGGGAGGGCGCGTCTAATGAGCAGCTCTTC. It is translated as CASSIDGEGASNEQLF.

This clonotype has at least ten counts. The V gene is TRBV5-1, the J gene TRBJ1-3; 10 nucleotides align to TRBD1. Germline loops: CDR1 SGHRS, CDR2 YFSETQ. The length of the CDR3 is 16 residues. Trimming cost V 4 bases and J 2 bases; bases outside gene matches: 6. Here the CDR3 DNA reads TGCGCCAGCAGCCAGCGGACAGGGGGTACTGGAAACACCATATATTTT. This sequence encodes CASSQRTGGTGNTIYF.

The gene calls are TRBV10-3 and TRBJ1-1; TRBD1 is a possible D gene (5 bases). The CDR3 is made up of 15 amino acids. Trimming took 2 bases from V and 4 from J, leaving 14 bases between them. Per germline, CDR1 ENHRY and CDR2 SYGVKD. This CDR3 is CAISEGTGTGTEAFF. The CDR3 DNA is TGTGCCATCAGTGAGGGCACGGGGACTGGCACTGAAGCTTTCTTT.

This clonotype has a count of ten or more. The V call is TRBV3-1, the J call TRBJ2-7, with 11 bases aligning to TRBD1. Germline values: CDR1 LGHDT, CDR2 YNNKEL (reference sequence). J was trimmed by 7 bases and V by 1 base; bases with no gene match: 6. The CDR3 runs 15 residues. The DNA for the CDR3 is TGTGCCAGCAGCCAAGTCGGGACAGGGGGTTGGGAGCAGTACTTC. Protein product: CASSQVGTGGWEQYF.

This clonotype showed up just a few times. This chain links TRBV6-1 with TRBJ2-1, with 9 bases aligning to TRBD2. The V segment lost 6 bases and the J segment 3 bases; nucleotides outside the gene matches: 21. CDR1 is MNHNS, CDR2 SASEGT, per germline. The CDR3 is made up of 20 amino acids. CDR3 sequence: CASRPAAILVTSGHYNEQFF. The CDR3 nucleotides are TGTGCCAGCAGACCCGCCGCCATTTTAGTGACTAGCGGCCACTACAATGAGCAGTTCTTC.

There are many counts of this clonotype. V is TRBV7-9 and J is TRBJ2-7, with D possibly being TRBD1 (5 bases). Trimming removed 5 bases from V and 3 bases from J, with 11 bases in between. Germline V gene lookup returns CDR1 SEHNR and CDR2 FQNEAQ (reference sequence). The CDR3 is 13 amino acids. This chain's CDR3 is CASSTTDSYEQYF. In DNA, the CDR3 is TGTGCCAGCAGCACCACCGACAGCTACGAGCAGTACTTC.

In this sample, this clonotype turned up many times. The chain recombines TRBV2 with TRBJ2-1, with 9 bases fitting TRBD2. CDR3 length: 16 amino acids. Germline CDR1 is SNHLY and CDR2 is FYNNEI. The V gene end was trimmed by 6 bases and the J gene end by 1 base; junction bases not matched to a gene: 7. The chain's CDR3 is CASSAAGGRSYNEQFF. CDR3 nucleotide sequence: TGTGCCAGCAGCGCCGCGGGAGGGAGATCCTACAATGAGCAGTTCTTC.

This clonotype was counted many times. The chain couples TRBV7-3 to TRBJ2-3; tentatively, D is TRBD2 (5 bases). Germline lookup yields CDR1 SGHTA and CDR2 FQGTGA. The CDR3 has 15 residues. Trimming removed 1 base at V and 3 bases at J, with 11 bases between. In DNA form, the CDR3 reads TGTGCCAGCAGCTTAATCCCAGCGGTTACAGATACGCAGTATTTT. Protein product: CASSLIPAVTDTQYF.

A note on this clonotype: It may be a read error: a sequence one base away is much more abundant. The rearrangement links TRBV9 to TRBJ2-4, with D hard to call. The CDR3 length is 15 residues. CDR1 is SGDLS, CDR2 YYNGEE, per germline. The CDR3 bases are TGTGCCTGCAGCGTAGGCGGAATAGCCAAAAACATTCAGTACTTC. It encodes CACSVGGIAKNIQYF.

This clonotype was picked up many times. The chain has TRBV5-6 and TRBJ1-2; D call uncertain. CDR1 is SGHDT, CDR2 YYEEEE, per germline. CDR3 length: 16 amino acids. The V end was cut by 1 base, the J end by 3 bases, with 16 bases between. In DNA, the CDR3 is TGTGCCAGCAGCTTGTGGGCATCGAGGGTCCACTATGGCTACACCTTC. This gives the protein CASSLWASRVHYGYTF.

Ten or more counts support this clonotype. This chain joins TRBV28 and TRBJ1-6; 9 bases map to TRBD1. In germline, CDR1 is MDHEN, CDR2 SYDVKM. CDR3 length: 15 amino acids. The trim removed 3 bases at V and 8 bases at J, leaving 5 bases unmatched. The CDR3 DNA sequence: TGTGCCAGCAGTTTCCCGACAGGGGGTGATTCACCCCTCCACTTT. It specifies CASSFPTGGDSPLHF.

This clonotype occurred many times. The CDR3 DNA reads as TGTGCCAGCGGGACTAGCGGGAGGACGAGAACCGGGGAGCTGTTTTTT. It yields the protein CASGTSGRTRTGELFF. The chain uses TRBV4-2 and TRBJ2-2; 15 bases line up with TRBD2. V lost 8 bases and J lost 5; bases outside the gene matches: 6. Germline V CDR1 and CDR2: LGHNA, YNFKEQ. This CDR3 comprises 16 residues.

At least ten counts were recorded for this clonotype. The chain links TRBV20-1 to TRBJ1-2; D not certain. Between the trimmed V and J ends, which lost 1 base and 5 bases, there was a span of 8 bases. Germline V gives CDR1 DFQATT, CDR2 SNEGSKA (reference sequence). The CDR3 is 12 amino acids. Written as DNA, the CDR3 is TGCAGTGCTAGAGTGGGAGGATATGGCTACACCTTC. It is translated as CSARVGGYGYTF.

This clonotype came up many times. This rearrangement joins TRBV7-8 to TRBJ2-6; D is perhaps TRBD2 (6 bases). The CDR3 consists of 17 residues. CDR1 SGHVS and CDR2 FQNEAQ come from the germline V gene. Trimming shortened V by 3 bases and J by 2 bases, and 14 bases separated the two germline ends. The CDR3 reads CASSLGLREPGANVLTF. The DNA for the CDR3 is TGTGCCAGCAGCTTGGGACTTAGGGAACCTGGGGCCAACGTCCTGACTTTC.

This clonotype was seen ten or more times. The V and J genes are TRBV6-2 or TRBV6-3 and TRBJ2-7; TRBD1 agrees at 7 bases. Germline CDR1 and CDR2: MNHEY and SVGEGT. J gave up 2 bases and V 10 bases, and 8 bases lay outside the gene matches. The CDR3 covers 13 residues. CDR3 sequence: CATRIQGAYEQYF. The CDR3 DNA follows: TGTGCCACCCGCATTCAGGGGGCCTACGAGCAGTACTTC.

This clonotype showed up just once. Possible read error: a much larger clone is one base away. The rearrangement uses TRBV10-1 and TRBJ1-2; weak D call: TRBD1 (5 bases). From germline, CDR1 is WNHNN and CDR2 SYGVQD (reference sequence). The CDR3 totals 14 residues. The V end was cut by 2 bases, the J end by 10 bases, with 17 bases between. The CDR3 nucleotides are TGCGCCAGCAGTGAGGCTCCGGGACGGGGTGCCTACACCTTC. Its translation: CASSEAPGRGAYTF.

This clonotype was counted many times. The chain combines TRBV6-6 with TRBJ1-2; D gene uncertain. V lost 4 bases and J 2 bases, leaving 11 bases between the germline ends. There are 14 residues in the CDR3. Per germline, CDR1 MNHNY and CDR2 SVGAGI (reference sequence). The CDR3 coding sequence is TGTGCCAGCAGTTCAAGGACGGGAAACTATGGCTACACCTTC. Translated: CASSSRTGNYGYTF.

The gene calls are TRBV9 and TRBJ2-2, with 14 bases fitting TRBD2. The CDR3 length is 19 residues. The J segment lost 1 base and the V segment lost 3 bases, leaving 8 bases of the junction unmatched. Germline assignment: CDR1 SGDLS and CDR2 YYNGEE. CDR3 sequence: CASSGTGLAGAWNTGELFF. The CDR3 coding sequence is TGTGCCAGCAGCGGGACGGGACTAGCGGGGGCCTGGAACACCGGGGAGCTGTTTTTT.

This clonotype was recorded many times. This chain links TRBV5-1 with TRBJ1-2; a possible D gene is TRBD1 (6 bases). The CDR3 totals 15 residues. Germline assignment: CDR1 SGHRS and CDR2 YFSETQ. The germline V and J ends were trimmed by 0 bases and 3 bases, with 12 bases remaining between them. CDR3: CASSLEGGSYYGYTF. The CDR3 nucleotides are TGCGCCAGCAGCTTGGAAGGGGGAAGTTACTATGGCTACACCTTC.

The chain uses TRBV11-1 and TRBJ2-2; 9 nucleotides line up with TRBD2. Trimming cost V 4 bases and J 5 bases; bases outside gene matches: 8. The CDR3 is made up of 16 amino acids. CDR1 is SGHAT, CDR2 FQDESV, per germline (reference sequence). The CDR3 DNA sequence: TGTGCCAGCAGCTCTAGCGGGATTCTTCAAACCGGGGAGCTGTTTTTT. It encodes CASSSSGILQTGELFF.

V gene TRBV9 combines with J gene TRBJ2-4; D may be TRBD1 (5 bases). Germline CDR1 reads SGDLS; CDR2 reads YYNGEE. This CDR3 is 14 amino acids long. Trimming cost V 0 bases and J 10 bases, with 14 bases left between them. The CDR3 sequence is CASSVELGDGIQYF. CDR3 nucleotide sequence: TGTGCCAGCAGCGTAGAGTTAGGGGATGGGATTCAGTACTTC.

The CDR3 reads CASSSGTYLTGELFF. As DNA, the CDR3 is TGTGCCAGCAGCTCCGGGACATACCTGACCGGGGAGCTGTTTTTT. The chain recombines TRBV6-5 with TRBJ2-2; a possible D gene is TRBD1 (6 bases). Germline CDR1 and CDR2: MNHEY and SVGAGI. With 6 bases removed from V and 5 bases from J, the gap between germline ends came to 16 bases. The CDR3 totals 15 residues.

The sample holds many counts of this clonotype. CDR3 region: CSARASSPGQGRDEQFF. DNA for the CDR3: TGCAGTGCTAGAGCGAGCTCTCCGGGACAGGGGAGGGATGAGCAGTTCTTC. V is TRBV20-1 and J is TRBJ2-1; 10 bases agree with TRBD1. The length of the CDR3 is 17 residues. V was clipped by 1 base and J by 8 bases; unmatched bases: 14. Looked up from germline, CDR1 is DFQATT and CDR2 is SNEGSKA (reference sequence).

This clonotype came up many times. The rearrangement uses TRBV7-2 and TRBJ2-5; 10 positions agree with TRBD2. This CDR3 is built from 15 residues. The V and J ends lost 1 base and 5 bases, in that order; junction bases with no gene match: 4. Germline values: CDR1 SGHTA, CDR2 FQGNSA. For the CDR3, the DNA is TGTGCCAGCAGCTTAGATGGGACTAGCGATGAGACCCAGTACTTC. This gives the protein CASSLDGTSDETQYF.

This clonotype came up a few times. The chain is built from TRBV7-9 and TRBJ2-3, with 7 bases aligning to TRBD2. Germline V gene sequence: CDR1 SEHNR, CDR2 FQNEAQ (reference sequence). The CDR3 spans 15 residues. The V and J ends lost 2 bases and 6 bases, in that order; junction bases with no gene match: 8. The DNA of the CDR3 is TGTGCCAGCAGCTTAAGGGCGGGAGAGTATGATACGCAGTATTTT. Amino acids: CASSLRAGEYDTQYF.

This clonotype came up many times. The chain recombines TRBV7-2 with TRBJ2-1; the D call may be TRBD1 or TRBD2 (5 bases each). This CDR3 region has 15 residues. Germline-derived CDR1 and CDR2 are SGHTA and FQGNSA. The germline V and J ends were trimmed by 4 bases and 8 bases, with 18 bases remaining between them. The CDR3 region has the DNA TGTGCCAGCAGCTCTCTCTCGGGGACCGCCTATGAGCAGTTCTTC. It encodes CASSSLSGTAYEQFF.

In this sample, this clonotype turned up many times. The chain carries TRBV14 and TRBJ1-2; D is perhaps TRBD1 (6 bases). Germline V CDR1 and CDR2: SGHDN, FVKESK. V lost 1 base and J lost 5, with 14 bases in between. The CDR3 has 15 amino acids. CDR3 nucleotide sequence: TGTGCCAGCAGCCAAGTGAAGGGGGGAAGGTATGGCTACACCTTC. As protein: CASSQVKGGRYGYTF. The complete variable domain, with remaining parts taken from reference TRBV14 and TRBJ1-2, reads EAGVTQFPSHSVIEKGQTVTLRCDPISGHDNLYWYRRVMGKEIKFLLHFVKESKQDESGMPNNRFLAERTGGTYSTLKVQPAELEDSGVYFCASSQVKGGRYGYTFGSGTRLTVV.

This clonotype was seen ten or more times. The CDR3 sequence: CASSIFVPGFSTDTQYF. In DNA, the CDR3 is TGTGCCAGTAGTATATTCGTTCCAGGCTTTAGCACAGATACGCAGTATTTT. This sequence joins TRBV19 and TRBJ2-3; D is undetermined. CDR1 is LNHDA and CDR2 is SQIVND in the germline V gene (reference sequence). The CDR3 loop spans 17 amino acids. Trimming pared 2 bases from V and 0 bases from J, leaving 15 bases between.

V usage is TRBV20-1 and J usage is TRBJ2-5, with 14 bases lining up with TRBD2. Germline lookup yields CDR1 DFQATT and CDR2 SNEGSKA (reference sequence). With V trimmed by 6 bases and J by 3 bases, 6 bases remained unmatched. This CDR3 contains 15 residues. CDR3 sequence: CSASGTSGGEETQYF. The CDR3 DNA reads TGCAGTGCAAGCGGGACTAGCGGGGGAGAAGAGACCCAGTACTTC.

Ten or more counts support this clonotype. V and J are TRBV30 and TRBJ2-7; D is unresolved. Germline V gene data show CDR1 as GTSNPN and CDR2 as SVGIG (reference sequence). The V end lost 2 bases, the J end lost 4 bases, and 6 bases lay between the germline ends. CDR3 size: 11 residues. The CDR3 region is CAWSRIYEQYF. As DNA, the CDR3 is TGTGCCTGGAGTCGCATATACGAGCAGTACTTC.

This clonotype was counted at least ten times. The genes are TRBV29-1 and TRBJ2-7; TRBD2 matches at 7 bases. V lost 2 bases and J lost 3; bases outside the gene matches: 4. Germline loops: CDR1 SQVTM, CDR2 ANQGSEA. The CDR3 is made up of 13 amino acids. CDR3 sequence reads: CSVEYGGNYEQYF. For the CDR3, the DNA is TGCAGCGTTGAATACGGGGGGAACTACGAGCAGTACTTC.